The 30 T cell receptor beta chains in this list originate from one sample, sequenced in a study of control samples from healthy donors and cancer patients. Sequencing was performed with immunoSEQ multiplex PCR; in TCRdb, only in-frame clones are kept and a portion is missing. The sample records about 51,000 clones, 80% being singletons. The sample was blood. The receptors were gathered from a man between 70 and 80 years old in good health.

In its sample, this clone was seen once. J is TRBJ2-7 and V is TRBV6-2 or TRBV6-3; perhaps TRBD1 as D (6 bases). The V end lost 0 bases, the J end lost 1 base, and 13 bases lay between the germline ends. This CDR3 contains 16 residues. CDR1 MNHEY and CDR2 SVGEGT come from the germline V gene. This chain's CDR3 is CASSYSLDSLSYEQYF. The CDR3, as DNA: TGTGCCAGCAGTTACTCCTTGGACAGTCTATCCTACGAGCAGTACTTC.

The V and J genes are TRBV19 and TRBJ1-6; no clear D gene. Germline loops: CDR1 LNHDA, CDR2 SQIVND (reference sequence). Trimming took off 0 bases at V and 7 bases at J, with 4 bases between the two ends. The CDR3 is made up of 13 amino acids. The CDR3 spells CASSIDWNSPLHF. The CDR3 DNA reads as TGTGCCAGTAGTATAGATTGGAATTCACCCCTCCACTTT.

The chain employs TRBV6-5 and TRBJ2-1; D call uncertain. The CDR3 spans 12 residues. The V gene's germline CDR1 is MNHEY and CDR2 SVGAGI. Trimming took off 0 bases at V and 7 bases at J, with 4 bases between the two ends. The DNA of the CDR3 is TGTGCCAGCAGTTACTCCGGGAATGAGCAGTTCTTC. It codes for CASSYSGNEQFF.

Here the CDR3 reads CASSLVTIGTGGTGELFF. Here the CDR3 DNA reads TGTGCCAGCAGCTTAGTAACCATCGGGACAGGGGGCACCGGGGAGCTGTTTTTT. The chain joins TRBV7-6 to TRBJ2-2; 11 positions match TRBD1. The CDR3 length is 18 residues. Germline V gene lookup returns CDR1 SGHVS and CDR2 FNYEAQ. The trim removed 1 base at V and 4 bases at J, leaving 8 bases unmatched.

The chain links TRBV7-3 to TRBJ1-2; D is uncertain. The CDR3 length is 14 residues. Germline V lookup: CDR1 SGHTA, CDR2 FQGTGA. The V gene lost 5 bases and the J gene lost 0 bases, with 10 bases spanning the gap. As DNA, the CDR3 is TGTGCCAGCAGCCAAGGAACAGCTAACTATGGCTACACCTTC. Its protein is CASSQGTANYGYTF.

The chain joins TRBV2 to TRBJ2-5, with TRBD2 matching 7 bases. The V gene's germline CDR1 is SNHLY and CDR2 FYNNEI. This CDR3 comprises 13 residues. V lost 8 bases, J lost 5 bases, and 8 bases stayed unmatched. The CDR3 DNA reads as TGTGCCAGCGGGAGGGAGGTTGGGGAGACCCAGTACTTC. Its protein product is CASGREVGETQYF.

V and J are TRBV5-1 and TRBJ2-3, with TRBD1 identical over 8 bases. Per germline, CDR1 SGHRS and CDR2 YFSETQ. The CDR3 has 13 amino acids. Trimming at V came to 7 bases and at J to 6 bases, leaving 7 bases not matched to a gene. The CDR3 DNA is TGCGCCAGCCTTGGACAGGGAACCGATACGCAGTATTTT. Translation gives CASLGQGTDTQYF. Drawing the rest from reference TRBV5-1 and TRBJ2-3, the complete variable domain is KAGVTQTPRYLIKTRGQQVTLSCSPISGHRSVSWYQQTPGQGLQFLFEYFSETQRNKGNFPGRFSGRQFSNSRSEMNVSTLELGDSALYLCASLGQGTDTQYFGPGTRLTVL.

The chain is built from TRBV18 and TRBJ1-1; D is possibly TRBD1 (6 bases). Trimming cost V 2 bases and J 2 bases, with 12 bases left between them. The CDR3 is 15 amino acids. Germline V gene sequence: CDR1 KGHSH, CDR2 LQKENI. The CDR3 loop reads CASSPGQLENTEAFF. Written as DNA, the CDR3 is TGTGCCAGCTCACCAGGACAGCTCGAAAACACTGAAGCTTTCTTT.

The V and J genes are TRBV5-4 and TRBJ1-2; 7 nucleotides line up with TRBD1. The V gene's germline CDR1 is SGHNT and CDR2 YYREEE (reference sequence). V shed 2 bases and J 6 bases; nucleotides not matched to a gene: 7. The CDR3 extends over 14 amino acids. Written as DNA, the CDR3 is TGTGCCAGCAGCTTTGATGGGGACAGACATGGCTACACCTTC. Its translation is CASSFDGDRHGYTF.

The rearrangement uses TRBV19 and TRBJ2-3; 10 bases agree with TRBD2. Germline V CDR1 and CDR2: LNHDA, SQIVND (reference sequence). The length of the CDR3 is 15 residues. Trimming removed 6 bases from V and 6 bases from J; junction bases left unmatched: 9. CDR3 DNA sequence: TGTGCCAGTAGCAACGTAGCGGGGGGAACGGATACGCAGTATTTT. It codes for CASSNVAGGTDTQYF.

The CDR3 is CASSLEGNSPLHF. The CDR3 DNA reads TGTGCCAGCAGTTTGGAGGGTAATTCACCCCTCCACTTT. The chain has TRBV12-3 or TRBV12-4 and TRBJ1-6; D is ambiguous. The V gene lost 3 bases and the J gene lost 6 bases, with 6 bases spanning the gap. This CDR3 region has 13 residues.

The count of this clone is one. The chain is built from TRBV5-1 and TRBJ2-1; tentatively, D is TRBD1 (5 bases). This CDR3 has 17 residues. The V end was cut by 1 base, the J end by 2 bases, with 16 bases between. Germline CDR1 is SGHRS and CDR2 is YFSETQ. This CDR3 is CASSLPPPGLAYNEQFF. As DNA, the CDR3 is TGCGCCAGCAGCTTGCCCCCACCAGGGCTAGCCTACAATGAGCAGTTCTTC.

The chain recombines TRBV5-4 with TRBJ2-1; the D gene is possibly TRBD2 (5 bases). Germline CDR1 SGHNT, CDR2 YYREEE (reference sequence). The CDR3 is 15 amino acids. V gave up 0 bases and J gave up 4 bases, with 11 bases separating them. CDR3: CASSLGAGPYNEQFF. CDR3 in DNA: TGTGCCAGCAGCTTGGGGGCGGGCCCATACAATGAGCAGTTCTTC. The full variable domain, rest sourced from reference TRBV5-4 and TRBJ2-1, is ETGVTQSPTHLIKTRGQQVTLRCSSQSGHNTVSWYQQALGQGPQFIFQYYREEENGRGNFPPRFSGLQFPNYSSELNVNALELDDSALYLCASSLGAGPYNEQFFGPGTRLTVL.

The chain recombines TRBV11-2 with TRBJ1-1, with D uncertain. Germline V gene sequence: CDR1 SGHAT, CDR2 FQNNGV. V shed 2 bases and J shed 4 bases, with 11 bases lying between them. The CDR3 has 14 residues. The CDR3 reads CASSLTFAITEAFF. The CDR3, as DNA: TGTGCCAGCAGCTTAACATTTGCGATCACTGAAGCTTTCTTT.

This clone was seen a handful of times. CDR3 coding DNA: TGCGCCAGCAGCTTGGTGGGAGGGAACACTGAAGCTTTCTTT. It codes for CASSLVGGNTEAFF. The chain combines TRBV5-1 with TRBJ1-1; no clear D. V was cut by 0 bases and J by 1 base, with 7 bases left in between. This CDR3 region has 14 residues. The germline V gene has CDR1 SGHRS and CDR2 YFSETQ.

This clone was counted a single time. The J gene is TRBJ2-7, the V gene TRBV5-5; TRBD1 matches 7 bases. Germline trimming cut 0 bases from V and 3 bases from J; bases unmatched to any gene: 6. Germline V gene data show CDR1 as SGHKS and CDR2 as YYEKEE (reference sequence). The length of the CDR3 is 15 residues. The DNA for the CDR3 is TGTGCCAGCAGCTTGGTACAGGGGCTACTCTACGAGCAGTACTTC. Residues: CASSLVQGLLYEQYF.

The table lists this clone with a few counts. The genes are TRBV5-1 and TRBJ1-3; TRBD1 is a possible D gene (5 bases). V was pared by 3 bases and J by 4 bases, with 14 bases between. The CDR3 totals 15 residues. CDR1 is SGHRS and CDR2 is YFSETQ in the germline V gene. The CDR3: CASSSWDFSGNTIYF. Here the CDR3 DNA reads TGCGCCAGCAGCTCATGGGACTTCTCGGGAAACACCATATATTTT.

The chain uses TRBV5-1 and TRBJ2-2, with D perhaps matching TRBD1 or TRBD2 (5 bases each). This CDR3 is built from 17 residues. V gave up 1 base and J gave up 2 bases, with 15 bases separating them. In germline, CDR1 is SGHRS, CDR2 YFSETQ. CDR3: CASSLLTGTENTGELFF. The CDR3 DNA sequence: TGCGCCAGCAGCTTGCTTACCGGGACGGAAAACACCGGGGAGCTGTTTTTT.

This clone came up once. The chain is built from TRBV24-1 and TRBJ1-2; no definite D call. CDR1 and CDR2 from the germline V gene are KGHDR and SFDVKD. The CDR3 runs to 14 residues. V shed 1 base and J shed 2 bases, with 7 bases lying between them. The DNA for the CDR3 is TGTGCCACCAGTGATTTTCGGCAGAACTATGGCTACACCTTC. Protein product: CATSDFRQNYGYTF.

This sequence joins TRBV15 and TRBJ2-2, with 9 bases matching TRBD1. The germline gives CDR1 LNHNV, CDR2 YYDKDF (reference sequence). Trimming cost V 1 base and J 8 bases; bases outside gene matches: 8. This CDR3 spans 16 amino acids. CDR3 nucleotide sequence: TGTGCCACCAGCAGAGGGGGGACAGGGTGGCAAGGGGAGCTGTTTTTT. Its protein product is CATSRGGTGWQGELFF.

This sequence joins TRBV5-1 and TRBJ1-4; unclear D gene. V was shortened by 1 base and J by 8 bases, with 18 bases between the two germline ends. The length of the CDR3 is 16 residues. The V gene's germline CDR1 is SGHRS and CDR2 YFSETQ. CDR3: CASSLPVGKYGEKLFF. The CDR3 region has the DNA TGCGCCAGCAGCTTGCCCGTCGGGAAATATGGAGAAAAACTGTTTTTT.

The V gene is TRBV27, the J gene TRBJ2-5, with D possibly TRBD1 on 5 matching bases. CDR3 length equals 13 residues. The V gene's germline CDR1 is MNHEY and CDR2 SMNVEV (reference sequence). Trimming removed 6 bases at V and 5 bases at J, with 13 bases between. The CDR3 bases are TGTGCCAGCAGCAGGGTAGTTGGGGAGACCCAGTACTTC. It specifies CASSRVVGETQYF.

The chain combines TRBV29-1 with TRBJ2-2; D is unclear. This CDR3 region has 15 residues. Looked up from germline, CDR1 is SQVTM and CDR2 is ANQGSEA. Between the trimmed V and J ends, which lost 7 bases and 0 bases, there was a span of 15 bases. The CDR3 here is CSATGYGANTGELFF. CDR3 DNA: TGCAGCGCTACCGGGTACGGAGCGAACACCGGGGAGCTGTTTTTT.

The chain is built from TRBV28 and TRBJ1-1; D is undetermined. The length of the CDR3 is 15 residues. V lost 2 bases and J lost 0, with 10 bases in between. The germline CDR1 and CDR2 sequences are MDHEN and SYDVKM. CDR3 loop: CASSLSGVMNTEAFF. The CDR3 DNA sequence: TGTGCCAGCAGTTTAAGTGGGGTCATGAACACTGAAGCTTTCTTT.

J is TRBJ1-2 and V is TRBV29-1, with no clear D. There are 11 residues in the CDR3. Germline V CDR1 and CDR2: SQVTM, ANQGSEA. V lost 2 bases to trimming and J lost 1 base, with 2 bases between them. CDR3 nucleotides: TGCAGCGTTGAACGTAACTATGGCTACACCTTC. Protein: CSVERNYGYTF.

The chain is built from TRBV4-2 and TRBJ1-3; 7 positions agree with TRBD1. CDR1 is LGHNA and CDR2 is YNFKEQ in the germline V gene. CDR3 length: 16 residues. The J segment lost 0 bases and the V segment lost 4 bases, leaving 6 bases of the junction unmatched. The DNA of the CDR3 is TGTGCCAGCAGCCTTAACAGGGGAGGCTCTGGAAACACCATATATTTT. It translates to CASSLNRGGSGNTIYF.

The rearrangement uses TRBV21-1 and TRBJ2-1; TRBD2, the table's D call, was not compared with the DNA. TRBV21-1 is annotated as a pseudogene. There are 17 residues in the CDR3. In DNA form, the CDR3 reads TGTGCCAGCAGCAAACGGGCTAGCGGGTCCCAGGGGGGTGAGCAGTTCTTC. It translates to CASSKRASGSQGGEQFF.

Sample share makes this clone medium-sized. For the CDR3, the DNA is TGTGCCAGCAGCTTACAGGGGGCTCCCCCTAATCAGCCCCAGCATTTT. This translates into CASSLQGAPPNQPQHF. The chain links TRBV7-2 to TRBJ1-5; 8 bases agree with TRBD1. After removal of 2 bases from V and 4 bases from J, the junction contained 7 bases not matched to a gene. The CDR3 runs to 16 residues. CDR1 is SGHTA, CDR2 FQGNSA, per germline.

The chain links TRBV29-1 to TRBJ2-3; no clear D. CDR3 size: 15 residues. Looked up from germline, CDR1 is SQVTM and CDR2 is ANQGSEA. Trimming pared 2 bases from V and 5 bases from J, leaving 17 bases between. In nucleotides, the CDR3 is TGCAGCGTTGAAAACCTGGGAACCTTGATAGATACGCAGTATTTT. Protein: CSVENLGTLIDTQYF.

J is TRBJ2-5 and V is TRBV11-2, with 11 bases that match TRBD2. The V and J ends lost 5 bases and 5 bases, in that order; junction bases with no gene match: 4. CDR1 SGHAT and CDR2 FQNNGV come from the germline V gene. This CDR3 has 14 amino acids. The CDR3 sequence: CASSRTSGFETQYF. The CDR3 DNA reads TGTGCCAGCAGCCGGACTAGCGGGTTTGAGACCCAGTACTTC.